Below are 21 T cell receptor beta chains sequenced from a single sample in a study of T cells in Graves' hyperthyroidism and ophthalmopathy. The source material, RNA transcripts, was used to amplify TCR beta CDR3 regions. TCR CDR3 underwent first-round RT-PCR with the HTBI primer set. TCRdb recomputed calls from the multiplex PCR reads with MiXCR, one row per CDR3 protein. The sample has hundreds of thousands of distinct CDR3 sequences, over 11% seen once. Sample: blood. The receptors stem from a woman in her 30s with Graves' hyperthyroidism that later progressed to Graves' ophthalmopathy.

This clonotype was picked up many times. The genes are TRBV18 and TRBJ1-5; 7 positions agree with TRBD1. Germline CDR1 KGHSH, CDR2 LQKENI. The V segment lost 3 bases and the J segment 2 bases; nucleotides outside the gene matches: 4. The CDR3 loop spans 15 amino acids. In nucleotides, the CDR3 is TGTGCCAGCTCACCGGACAGGTCGGGCAATCAGCCCCAGCATTTT. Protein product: CASSPDRSGNQPQHF.

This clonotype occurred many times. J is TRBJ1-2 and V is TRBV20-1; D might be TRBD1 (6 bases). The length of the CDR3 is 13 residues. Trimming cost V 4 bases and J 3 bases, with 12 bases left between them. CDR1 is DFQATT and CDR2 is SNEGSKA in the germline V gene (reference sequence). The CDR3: CSATGDLDYGYTF. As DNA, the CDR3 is TGCAGTGCTACAGGGGATTTAGACTATGGCTACACCTTC.

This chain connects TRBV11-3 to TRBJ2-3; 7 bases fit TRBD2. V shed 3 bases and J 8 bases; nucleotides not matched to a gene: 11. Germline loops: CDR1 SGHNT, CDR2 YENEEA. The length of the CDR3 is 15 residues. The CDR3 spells CASSFGAGDFLTQYF. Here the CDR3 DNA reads TGTGCCAGCAGCTTCGGGGCGGGAGACTTCCTTACGCAGTATTTT.

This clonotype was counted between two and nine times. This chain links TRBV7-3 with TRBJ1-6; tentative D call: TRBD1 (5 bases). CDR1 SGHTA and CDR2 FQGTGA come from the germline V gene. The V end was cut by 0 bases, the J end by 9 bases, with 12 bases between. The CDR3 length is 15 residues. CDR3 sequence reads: CASSLTGESSSPLHF. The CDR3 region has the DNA TGTGCCAGCAGCTTAACGGGGGAAAGTAGTTCACCCCTCCACTTT.

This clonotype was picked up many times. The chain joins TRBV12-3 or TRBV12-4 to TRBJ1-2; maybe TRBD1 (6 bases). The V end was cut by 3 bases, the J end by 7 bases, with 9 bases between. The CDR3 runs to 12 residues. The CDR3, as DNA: TGTGCCAGCAGTTTTGGGGGGGCTGGCTACACCTTC. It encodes CASSFGGAGYTF.

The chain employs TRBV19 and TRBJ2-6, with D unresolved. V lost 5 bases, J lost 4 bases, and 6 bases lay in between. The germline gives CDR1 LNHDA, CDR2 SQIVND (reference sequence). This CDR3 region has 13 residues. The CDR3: CASSVLGANVLTF. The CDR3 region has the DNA TGTGCCAGTAGTGTTCTCGGGGCCAACGTCCTGACTTTC.

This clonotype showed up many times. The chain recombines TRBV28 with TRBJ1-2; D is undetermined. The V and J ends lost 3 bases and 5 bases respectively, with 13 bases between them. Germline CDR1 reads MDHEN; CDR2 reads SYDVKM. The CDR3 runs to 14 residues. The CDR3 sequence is CASSLGKAGYGYTF. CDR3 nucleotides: TGTGCCAGCAGTTTGGGGAAGGCGGGATATGGCTACACCTTC.

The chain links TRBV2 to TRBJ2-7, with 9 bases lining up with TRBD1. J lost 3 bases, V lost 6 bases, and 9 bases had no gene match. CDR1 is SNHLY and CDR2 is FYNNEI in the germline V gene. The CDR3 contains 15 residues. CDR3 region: CASSNPGQGLYEQYF. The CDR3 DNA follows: TGTGCCAGCAGCAATCCGGGACAGGGTCTCTACGAGCAGTACTTC. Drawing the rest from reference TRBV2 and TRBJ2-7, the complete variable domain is EPEVTQTPSHQVTQMGQEVILRCVPISNHLYFYWYRQILGQKVEFLVSFYNNEISEKSEIFDDQFSVERPDGSNFTLKIRSTKLEDSAMYFCASSNPGQGLYEQYFGPGTRLTVT.

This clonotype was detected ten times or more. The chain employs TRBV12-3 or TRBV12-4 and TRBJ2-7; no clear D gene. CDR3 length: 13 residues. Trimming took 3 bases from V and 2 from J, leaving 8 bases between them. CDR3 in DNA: TGTGCCAGCAGTTTTGGCCTAGCCTACGAGCAGTACTTC. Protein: CASSFGLAYEQYF.

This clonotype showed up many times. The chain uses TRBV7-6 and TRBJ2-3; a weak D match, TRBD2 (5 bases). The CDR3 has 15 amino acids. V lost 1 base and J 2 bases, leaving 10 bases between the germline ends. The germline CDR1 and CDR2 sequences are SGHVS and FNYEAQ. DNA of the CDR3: TGTGCCAGCAGCTTAGGAGCGGCCAACACAGATACGCAGTATTTT. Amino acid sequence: CASSLGAANTDTQYF.

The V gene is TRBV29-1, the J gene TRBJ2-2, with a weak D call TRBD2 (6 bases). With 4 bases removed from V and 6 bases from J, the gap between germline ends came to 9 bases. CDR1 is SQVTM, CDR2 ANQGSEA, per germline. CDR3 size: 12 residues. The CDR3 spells CSVAGEAGELFF. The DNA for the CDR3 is TGCAGCGTTGCCGGGGAGGCCGGGGAGCTGTTTTTT.

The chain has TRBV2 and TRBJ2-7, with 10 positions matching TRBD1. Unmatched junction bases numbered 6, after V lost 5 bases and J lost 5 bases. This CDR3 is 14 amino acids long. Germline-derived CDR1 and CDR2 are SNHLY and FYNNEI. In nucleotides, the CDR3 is TGTGCCAGCAGTTCCGGGACAGGGGTCCACGAGCAGTACTTC. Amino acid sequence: CASSSGTGVHEQYF.

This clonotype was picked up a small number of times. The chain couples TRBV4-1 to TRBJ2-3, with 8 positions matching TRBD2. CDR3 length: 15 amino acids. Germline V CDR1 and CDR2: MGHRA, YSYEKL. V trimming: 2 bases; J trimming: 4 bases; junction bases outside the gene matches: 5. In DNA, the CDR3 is TGCGCCAGCAGCCAACGTGGACTAGCAGCAGATACGCAGTATTTT. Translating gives CASSQRGLAADTQYF.

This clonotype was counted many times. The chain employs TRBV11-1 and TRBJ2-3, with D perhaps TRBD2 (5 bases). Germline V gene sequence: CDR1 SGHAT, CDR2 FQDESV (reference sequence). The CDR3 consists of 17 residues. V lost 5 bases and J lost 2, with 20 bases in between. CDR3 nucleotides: TGTGCCAGCAGCGACGGAGGCGGCGGCCCGACCACAGATACGCAGTATTTT. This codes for CASSDGGGGPTTDTQYF.

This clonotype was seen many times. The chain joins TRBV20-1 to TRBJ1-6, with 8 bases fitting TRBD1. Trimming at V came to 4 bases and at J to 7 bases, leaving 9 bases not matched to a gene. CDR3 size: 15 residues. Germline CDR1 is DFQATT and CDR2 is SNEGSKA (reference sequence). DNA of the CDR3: TGCAGTGCTACAACGAACAGGGGGAACAATTCACCCCTCCACTTT. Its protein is CSATTNRGNNSPLHF.

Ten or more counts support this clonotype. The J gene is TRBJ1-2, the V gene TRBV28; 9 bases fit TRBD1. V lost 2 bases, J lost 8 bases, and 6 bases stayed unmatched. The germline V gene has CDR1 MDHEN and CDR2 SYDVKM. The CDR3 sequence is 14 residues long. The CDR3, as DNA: TGTGCCAGCAGTTTAAGGGACAGGGTGACGGGCTACACCTTC. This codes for CASSLRDRVTGYTF.

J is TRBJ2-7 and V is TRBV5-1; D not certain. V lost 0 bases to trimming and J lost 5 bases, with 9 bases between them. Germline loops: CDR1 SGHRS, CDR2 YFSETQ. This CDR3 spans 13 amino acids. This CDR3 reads CASSLAQVDEQYF. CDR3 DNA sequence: TGCGCCAGCAGCTTGGCCCAGGTGGACGAGCAGTACTTC.

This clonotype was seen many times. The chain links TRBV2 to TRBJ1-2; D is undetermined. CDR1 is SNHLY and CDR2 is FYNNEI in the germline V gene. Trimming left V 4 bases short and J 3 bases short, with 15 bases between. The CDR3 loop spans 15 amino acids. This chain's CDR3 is CASSGWRDPDYGYTF. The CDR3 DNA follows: TGTGCCAGCAGTGGATGGAGAGACCCGGACTATGGCTACACCTTC.

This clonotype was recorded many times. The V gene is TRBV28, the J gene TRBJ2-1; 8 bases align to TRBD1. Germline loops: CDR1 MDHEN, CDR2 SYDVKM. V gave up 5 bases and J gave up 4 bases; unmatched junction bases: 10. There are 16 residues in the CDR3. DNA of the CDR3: TGTGCCAGCAGTCTTGATCCGGGACAGGCGTACAATGAGCAGTTCTTC. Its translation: CASSLDPGQAYNEQFF.

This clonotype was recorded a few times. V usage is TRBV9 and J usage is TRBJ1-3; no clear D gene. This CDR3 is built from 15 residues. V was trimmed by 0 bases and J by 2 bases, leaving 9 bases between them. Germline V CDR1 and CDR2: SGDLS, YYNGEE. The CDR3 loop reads CASSVGKDTGNTIYF. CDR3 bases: TGTGCCAGCAGCGTAGGAAAAGATACTGGAAACACCATATATTTT. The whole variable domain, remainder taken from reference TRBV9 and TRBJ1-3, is DSGVTQTPKHLITATGQRVTLRCSPRSGDLSVYWYQQSLDQGLQFLIQYYNGEERAKGNILERFSAQQFPDLHSELNLSSLELGDSALYFCASSVGKDTGNTIYFGEGSWLTVV.

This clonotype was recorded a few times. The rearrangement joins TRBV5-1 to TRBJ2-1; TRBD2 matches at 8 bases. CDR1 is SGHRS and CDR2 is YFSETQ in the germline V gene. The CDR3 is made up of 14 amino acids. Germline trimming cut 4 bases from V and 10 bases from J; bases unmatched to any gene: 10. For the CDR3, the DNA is TGCGCCAGCAGCACCCTTGAGCGGGAGAGCGAGCAGTTCTTC. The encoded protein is CASSTLERESEQFF.